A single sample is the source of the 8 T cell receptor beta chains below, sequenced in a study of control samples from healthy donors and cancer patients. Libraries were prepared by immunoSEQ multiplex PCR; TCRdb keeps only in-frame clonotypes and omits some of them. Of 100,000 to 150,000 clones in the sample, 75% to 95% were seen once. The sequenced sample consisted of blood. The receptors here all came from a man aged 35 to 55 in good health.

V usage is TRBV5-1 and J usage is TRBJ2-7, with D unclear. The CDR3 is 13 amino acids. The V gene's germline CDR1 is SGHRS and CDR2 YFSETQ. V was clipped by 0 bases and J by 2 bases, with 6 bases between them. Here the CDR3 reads CASSLGSAYEQYF. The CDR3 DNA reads TGCGCCAGCAGCTTGGGGTCGGCCTACGAGCAGTACTTC.

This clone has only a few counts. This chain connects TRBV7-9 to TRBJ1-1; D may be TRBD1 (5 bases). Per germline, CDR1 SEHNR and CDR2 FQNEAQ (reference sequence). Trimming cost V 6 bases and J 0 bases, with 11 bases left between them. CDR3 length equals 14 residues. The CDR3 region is CASSLSTVNTEAFF. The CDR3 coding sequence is TGTGCCAGCAGTTTGTCGACAGTGAACACTGAAGCTTTCTTT.

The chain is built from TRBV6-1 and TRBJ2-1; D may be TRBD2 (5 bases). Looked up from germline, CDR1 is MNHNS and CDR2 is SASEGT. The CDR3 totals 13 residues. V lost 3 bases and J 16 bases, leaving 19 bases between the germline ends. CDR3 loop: CASSDSGLPGPFF. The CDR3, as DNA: TGTGCCAGCAGTGATTCAGGACTCCCAGGCCCCTTCTTC.

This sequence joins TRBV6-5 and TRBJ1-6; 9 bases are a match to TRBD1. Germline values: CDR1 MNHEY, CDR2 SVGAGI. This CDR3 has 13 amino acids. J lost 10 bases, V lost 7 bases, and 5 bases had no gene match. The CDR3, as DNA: TGTGCCAGCACCCGGACAGGGGAATCACCCCTCCACTTT. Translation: CASTRTGESPLHF.

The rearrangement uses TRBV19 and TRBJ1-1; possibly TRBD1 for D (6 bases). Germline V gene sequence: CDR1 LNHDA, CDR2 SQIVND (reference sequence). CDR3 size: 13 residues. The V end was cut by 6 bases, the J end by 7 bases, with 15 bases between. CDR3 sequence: CASRGGFIGEAFF. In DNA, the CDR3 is TGTGCCAGTAGAGGGGGTTTTATCGGTGAAGCTTTCTTT.

In nucleotides, the CDR3 is TGTGCCAGCAGCTCGAGTCCAGCGGGGGGGCCCCAGTACTTC. It is translated as CASSSSPAGGPQYF. The chain uses TRBV7-3 and TRBJ2-5; 10 positions match TRBD2. Per the germline V gene, CDR1 is SGHTA and CDR2 is FQGTGA. CDR3 length: 14 residues. V shed 4 bases and J 9 bases; nucleotides not matched to a gene: 8.

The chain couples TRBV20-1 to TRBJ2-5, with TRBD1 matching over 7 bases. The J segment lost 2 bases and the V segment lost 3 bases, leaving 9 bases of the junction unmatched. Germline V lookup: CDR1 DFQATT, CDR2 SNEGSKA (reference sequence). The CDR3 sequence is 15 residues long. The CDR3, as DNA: TGCAGTGCTAGTTCCCTAACAGGGGCGCAAGAGACCCAGTACTTC. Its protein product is CSASSLTGAQETQYF.

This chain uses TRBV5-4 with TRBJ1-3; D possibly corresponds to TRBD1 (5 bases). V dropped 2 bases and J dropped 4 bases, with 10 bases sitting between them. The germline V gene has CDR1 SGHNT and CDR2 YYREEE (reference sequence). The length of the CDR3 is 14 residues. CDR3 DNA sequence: TGTGCCAGCAGCTTCCATGGGGGAGGAAACACCATATATTTT. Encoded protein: CASSFHGGGNTIYF.